The T cell receptor beta chain under discussion was sequenced for a study of CD8 T cells in Susac syndrome. Random hexamers served to reverse transcribe roughly 0.5 to 1 ug RNA. Amplification of TCR beta CDR3 used immunoSEQ multiplex PCR across 54 Vbeta and 13 Jbeta. TCRdb re-called the immunoSEQ multiplex PCR reads with MiXCR, one entry per CDR3 protein. The table shows about 130,000 distinct CDR3 sequences, with around nine tenths occurring only once. The sequenced target, TCR beta, came from blood CD8+ and CD4+ T cells. Isolation of CD8+ and CD4+ T cells was performed negatively, whereas enrichment of TEMRA cells was done by FACS. Trimming stripped 3 bases from V and 0 bases from J, with 11 bases between. The CDR3 extends over 15 amino acids. Germline V lookup: CDR1 MNHEY, CDR2 SMNVEV (reference sequence).

Sequencing was performed on CD8+ T cells from PBMCs. The genes are TRBV27 and TRBJ1-1; tentative D call: TRBD1 (6 bases). The clonotype was recovered from a human donor with multiple sclerosis. In nucleotides, the CDR3 is TGTGCCAGCAGTTTGCAGGGGCTAATGAACACTGAAGCTTTCTTT. Residues: CASSLQGLMNTEAFF.